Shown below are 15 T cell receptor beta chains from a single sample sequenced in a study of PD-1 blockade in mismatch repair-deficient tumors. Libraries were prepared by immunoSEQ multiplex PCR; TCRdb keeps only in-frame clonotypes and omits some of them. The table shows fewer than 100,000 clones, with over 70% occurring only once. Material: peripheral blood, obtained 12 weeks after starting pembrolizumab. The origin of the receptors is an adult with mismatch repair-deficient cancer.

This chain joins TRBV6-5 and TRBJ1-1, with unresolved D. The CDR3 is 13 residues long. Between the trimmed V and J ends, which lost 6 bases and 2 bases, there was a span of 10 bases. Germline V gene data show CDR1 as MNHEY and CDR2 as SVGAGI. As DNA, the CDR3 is TGTGCCAGCAGGGACGACACAAACACTGAAGCTTTCTTT. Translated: CASRDDTNTEAFF.

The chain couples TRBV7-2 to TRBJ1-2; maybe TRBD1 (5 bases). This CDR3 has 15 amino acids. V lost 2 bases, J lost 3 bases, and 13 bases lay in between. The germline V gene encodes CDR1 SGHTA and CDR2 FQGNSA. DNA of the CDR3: TGTGCCAGCAGCTTATTTGTGGGGGGGGACTATGGCTACACCTTC. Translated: CASSLFVGGDYGYTF.

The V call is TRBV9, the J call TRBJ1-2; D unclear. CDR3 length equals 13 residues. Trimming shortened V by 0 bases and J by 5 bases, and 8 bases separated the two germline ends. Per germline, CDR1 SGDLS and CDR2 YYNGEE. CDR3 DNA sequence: TGTGCCAGCAGCGTAGCGGGATGGTATGGCTACACCTTC. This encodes CASSVAGWYGYTF.

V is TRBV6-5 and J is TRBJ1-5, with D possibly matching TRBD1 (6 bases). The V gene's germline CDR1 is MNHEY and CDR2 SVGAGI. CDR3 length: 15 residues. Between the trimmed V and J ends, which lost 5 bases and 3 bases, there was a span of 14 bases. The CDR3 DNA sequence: TGTGCCAGCAGTACACAAAACAGGGCCAATCAGCCCCAGCATTTT. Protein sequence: CASSTQNRANQPQHF.

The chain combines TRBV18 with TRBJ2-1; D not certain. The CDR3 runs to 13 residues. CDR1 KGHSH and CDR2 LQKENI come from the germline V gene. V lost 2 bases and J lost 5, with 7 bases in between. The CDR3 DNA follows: TGTGCCAGCTCACCAGCCAGGAACAATGAGCAGTTCTTC. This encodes CASSPARNNEQFF.

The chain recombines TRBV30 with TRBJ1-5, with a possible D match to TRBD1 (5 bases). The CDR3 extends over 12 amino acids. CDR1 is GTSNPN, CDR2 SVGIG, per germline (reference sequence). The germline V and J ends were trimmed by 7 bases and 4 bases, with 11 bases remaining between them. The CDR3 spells CAFADSNQPQHF. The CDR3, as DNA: TGTGCCTTCGCCGACAGTAATCAGCCCCAGCATTTT.

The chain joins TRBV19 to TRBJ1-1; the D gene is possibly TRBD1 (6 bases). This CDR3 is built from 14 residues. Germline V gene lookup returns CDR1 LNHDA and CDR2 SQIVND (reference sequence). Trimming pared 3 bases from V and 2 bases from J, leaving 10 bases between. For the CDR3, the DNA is TGTGCCAGTAGTATTAAGGGGGGCAACACTGAAGCTTTCTTT. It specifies CASSIKGGNTEAFF.

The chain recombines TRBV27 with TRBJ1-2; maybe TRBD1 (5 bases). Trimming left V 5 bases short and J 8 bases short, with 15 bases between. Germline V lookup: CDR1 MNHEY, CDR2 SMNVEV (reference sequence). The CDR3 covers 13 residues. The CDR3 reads CASSGRGGRGYTF. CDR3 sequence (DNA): TGTGCCAGCAGTGGTCGGGGCGGTAGGGGCTACACCTTC.

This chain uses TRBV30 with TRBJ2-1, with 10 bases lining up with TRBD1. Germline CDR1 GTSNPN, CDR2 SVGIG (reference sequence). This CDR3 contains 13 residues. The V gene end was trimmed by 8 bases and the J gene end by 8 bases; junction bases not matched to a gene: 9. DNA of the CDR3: TGTGCCCGTTGGGACAGGGGAAGGGATGAGCAGTTCTTC. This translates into CARWDRGRDEQFF.

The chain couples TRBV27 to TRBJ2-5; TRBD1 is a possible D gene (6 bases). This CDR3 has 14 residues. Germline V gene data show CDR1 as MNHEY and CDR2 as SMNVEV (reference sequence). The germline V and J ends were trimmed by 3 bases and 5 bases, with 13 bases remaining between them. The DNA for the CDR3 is TGTGCCAGCAGTTTCAGGGGCGATCGGGAGACCCAGTACTTC. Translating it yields CASSFRGDRETQYF.

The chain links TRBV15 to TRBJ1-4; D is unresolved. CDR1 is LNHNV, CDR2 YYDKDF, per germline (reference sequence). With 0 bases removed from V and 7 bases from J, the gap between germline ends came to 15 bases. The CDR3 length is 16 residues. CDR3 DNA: TGTGCCACCAGCAGAGATTACGGGGTCGGCGGTGAAAAACTGTTTTTT. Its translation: CATSRDYGVGGEKLFF.

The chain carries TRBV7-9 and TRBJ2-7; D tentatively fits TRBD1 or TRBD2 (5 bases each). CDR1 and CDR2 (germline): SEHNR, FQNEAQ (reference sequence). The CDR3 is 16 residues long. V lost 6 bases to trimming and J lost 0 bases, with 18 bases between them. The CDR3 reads CASRGRMAGSSYEQYF. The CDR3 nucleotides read TGTGCCAGCAGGGGCCGCATGGCAGGGAGCTCCTACGAGCAGTACTTC.

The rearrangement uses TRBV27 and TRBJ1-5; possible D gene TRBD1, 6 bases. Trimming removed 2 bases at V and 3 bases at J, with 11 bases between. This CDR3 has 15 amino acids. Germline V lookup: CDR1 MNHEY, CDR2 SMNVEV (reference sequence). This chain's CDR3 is CASSLIQGSNQPQHF. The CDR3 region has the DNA TGTGCCAGCAGTTTAATTCAGGGGTCCAATCAGCCCCAGCATTTT.

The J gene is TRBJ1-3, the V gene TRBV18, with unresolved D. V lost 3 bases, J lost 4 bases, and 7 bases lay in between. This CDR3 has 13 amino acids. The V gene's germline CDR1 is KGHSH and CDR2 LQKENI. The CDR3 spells CASSPSDGNTIYF. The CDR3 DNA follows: TGTGCCAGCTCACCCAGCGACGGAAACACCATATATTTT.

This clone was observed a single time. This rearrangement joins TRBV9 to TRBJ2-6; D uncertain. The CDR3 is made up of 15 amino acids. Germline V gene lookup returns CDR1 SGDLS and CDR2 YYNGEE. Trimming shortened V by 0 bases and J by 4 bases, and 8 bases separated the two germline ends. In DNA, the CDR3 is TGTGCCAGCAGCGTAGAAGAGGTCGGGGCCAACGTCCTGACTTTC. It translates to CASSVEEVGANVLTF.